These 16 T cell receptor beta chains share one sample of origin, sequenced in a study of blood T cell repertoires in COVID-19. Sequenced by immunoSEQ multiplex PCR; TCRdb stores in-frame clones only, minus some. The top ten hold about 8.8% of the sample, which has under 200,000 clones, more than 80% seen once. The sample taken for sequencing was PBMCs or T cells enriched from blood (not recorded which). All receptors come from a woman aged 18-29 years who had recovered from COVID-19.

This chain joins TRBV6-5 and TRBJ2-3; 12 positions agree with TRBD2. J gave up 4 bases and V 8 bases, and 7 bases lay outside the gene matches. The CDR3 is made up of 15 amino acids. The V gene's germline CDR1 is MNHEY and CDR2 SVGAGI. DNA for the CDR3: TGTGCCAGCGCCGGACTAGCGGGGCAATCAGATACGCAGTATTTT. As protein: CASAGLAGQSDTQYF.

This chain links TRBV10-3 with TRBJ1-2, with a weak D call TRBD1 (6 bases). Germline lookup yields CDR1 ENHRY and CDR2 SYGVKD. The CDR3 loop spans 16 amino acids. V was trimmed by 6 bases and J by 7 bases, leaving 24 bases between them. The CDR3 sequence: CAIRAQTQGTGRGYTF. In nucleotides, the CDR3 is TGTGCCATCAGGGCACAGACCCAGGGGACGGGCCGTGGCTACACCTTC.

V gene TRBV30 combines with J gene TRBJ2-3; 9 positions agree with TRBD2. With V trimmed by 0 bases and J by 5 bases, 6 bases remained unmatched. In germline, CDR1 is GTSNPN, CDR2 SVGIG (reference sequence). The CDR3 is 15 amino acids. The CDR3 region has the DNA TGTGCCTGGAGTGTTGGCGGGGGGGCCGTAGATACGCAGTATTTT. It translates to CAWSVGGGAVDTQYF.

This chain connects TRBV7-2 to TRBJ2-3; D uncertain. The CDR3 has 11 residues. Per the germline V gene, CDR1 is SGHTA and CDR2 is FQGNSA. Trimming removed 4 bases from V and 6 bases from J, with 5 bases in between. The CDR3 region has the DNA TGTGCCAGCAGCTCTAAGGATACGCAGTATTTT. Its protein product is CASSSKDTQYF.

The chain joins TRBV7-9 to TRBJ2-3; D might be TRBD1 (6 bases). The CDR3 loop spans 18 amino acids. Trimming took 5 bases from V and 2 from J, leaving 23 bases between them. Germline assignment: CDR1 SEHNR and CDR2 FQNEAQ (reference sequence). The CDR3, as DNA: TGTGCCAGCAGCCGCCGGAACACAGGGATCAACCTCACAGATACGCAGTATTTT. Translation: CASSRRNTGINLTDTQYF.

This clone was recorded once. This chain joins TRBV6-5 and TRBJ1-3; no reliable D call. The germline CDR1 and CDR2 sequences are MNHEY and SVGAGI. With 6 bases removed from V and 0 bases from J, the gap between germline ends came to 9 bases. This CDR3 comprises 14 residues. The CDR3 DNA sequence: TGTGCCAGCAGACAGACGAGCTCTGGAAACACCATATATTTT. It specifies CASRQTSSGNTIYF.

The gene calls are TRBV9 and TRBJ1-1; 8 positions match TRBD1. V trimming: 4 bases; J trimming: 3 bases; junction bases outside the gene matches: 8. Per germline, CDR1 SGDLS and CDR2 YYNGEE. There are 15 residues in the CDR3. The DNA for the CDR3 is TGTGCCAGCAGCCTAGGACAGGGTAGGGACACTGAAGCTTTCTTT. It encodes CASSLGQGRDTEAFF.

V is TRBV5-1 and J is TRBJ2-3; 13 bases agree with TRBD2. The ends lost 3 bases at V and 2 bases at J; junction bases unmatched: 3. Germline V gene data show CDR1 as SGHRS and CDR2 as YFSETQ. The CDR3 extends over 16 amino acids. The CDR3, as DNA: TGCGCCAGCAGCTCCGGACTAGCGGGGGACACAGATACGCAGTATTTT. Protein: CASSSGLAGDTDTQYF. Together with reference TRBV5-1 and TRBJ2-3, the CDR3 gives the full variable domain: KAGVTQTPRYLIKTRGQQVTLSCSPISGHRSVSWYQQTPGQGLQFLFEYFSETQRNKGNFPGRFSGRQFSNSRSEMNVSTLELGDSALYLCASSSGLAGDTDTQYFGPGTRLTVL.

The count of this clone is one. The chain combines TRBV7-8 with TRBJ2-3, with a possible D match to TRBD1 (6 bases). V lost 4 bases to trimming and J lost 5 bases, with 10 bases between them. Germline V gene data show CDR1 as SGHVS and CDR2 as FQNEAQ. The CDR3 sequence is 13 residues long. DNA of the CDR3: TGTGCCAGCAGCTCAACAGGGAAAGATACGCAGTATTTT. This gives the protein CASSSTGKDTQYF.

The chain is built from TRBV2 and TRBJ1-1; TRBD1 might be the D (5 bases). This CDR3 is built from 14 residues. Per the germline V gene, CDR1 is SNHLY and CDR2 is FYNNEI. Trimming shortened V by 3 bases and J by 9 bases, and 17 bases separated the two germline ends. The CDR3 reads CASSDPPQAGKAFF. In DNA, the CDR3 is TGTGCCAGCAGTGATCCCCCACAGGCAGGTAAAGCTTTCTTT.

The chain joins TRBV3-1 (or the pseudogene TRBV3-2) to TRBJ1-1, with no clear D. CDR3 length: 12 amino acids. Trimming stripped 1 base from V and 11 bases from J, with 11 bases between. The germline CDR1 and CDR2 sequences are LGHDT and YNNKEL (reference sequence). The CDR3 DNA is TGTGCCAGCAGCCAAGGGGCCAGTAGGGCTTTCTTT. Encoded protein: CASSQGASRAFF.

The sample holds a few counts of this clone. The chain combines TRBV3-1 (or the pseudogene TRBV3-2) with TRBJ1-4; tentatively, D is TRBD1 (5 bases). Per the germline V gene, CDR1 is LGHDT and CDR2 is YNNKEL (reference sequence). Trimming pared 2 bases from V and 5 bases from J, leaving 15 bases between. This CDR3 is built from 16 residues. The CDR3 region has the DNA TGTGCCAGCAGCCAAACCGGCTCCAGGGCAAATGAAAAACTGTTTTTT. This encodes CASSQTGSRANEKLFF.

The CDR3 DNA is TGTGCCAGCAGCGTAGCTAGTACGGGTTACGAGCAGTACTTC. It encodes CASSVASTGYEQYF. This rearrangement joins TRBV9 to TRBJ2-7, with unresolved D. There are 14 residues in the CDR3. CDR1 and CDR2 from the germline V gene are SGDLS and YYNGEE. V dropped 0 bases and J dropped 4 bases, with 11 bases sitting between them.

V is TRBV5-6 and J is TRBJ1-5, with 7 bases lining up with TRBD1. The CDR3 spans 15 residues. With 4 bases clipped from V and 7 bases from J, the junction kept 11 bases outside the gene matches. The germline V gene encodes CDR1 SGHDT and CDR2 YYEEEE. The CDR3 region has the DNA TGTGCCAGCAGCGAGGGACAGCACGTTACCCAGCCCCAGCATTTT. Protein: CASSEGQHVTQPQHF. Combining the CDR3 with reference TRBV5-6 and TRBJ1-5 gives the whole variable domain DAGVTQSPTHLIKTRGQQVTLRCSPKSGHDTVSWYQQALGQGPQFIFQYYEEEERQRGNFPDRFSGHQFPNYSSELNVNALLLGDSALYLCASSEGQHVTQPQHFGDGTRLSIL.

The chain couples TRBV3-1 (or the pseudogene TRBV3-2) to TRBJ1-2; unclear D gene. The CDR3 sequence is 16 residues long. CDR1 LGHDT and CDR2 YNNKEL come from the germline V gene (reference sequence). V was cut by 0 bases and J by 6 bases, with 17 bases left in between. CDR3 in DNA: TGTGCCAGCAGCCAAGAACTAAGAGGAGGGAGGGATGGCTACACCTTC. The encoded protein is CASSQELRGGRDGYTF.

V is TRBV28 and J is TRBJ2-1, with D possibly matching TRBD2 (5 bases). The CDR3 runs 19 residues. Trimming pared 4 bases from V and 7 bases from J, leaving 29 bases between. From germline, CDR1 is MDHEN and CDR2 SYDVKM. CDR3 protein: CASSSLPGVTTERLNEQFF. For the CDR3, the DNA is TGTGCCAGCAGTTCCCTACCCGGGGTAACGACTGAACGACTGAATGAGCAGTTCTTC.